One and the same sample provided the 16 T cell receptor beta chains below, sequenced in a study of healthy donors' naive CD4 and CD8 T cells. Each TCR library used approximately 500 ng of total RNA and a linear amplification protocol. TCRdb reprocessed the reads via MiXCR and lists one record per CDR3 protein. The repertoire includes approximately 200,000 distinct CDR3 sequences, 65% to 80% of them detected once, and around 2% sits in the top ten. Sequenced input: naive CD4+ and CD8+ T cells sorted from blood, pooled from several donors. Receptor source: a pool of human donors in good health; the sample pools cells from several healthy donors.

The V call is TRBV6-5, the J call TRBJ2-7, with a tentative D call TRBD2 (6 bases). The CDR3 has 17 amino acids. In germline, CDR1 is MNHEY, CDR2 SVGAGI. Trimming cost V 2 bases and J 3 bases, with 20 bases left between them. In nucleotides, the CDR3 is TGTGCCAGCAGTTACCGCGGGATCGAAGGTGAGATCTACGAGCAGTACTTC. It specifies CASSYRGIEGEIYEQYF.

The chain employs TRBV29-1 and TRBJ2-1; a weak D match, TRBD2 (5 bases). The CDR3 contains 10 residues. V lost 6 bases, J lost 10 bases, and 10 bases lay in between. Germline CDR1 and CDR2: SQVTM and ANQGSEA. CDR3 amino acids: CSVISGEQFF. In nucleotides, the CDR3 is TGCAGCGTCATAAGCGGAGAGCAGTTCTTC.

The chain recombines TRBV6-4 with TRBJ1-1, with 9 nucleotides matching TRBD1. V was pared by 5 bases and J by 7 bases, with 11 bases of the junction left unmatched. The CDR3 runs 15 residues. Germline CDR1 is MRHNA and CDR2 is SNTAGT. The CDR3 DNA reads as TGTGCCAGCAGTACAAAGACAGGGGGAACGGTTGAAGCTTTCTTT. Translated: CASSTKTGGTVEAFF.

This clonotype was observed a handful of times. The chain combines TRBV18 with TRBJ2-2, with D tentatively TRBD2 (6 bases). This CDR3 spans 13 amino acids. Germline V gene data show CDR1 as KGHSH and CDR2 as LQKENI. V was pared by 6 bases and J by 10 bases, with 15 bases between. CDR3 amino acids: CASSPGGETELFF. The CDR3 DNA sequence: TGTGCCAGCTCCCCCGGGGGAGAGACGGAGCTGTTTTTT.

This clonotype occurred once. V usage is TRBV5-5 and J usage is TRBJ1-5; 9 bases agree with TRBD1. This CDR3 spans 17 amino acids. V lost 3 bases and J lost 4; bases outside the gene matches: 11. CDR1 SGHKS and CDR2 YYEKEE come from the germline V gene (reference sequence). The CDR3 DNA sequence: TGTGCCAGCAGCTCTTATCTTACGGGACAGGGTAATCAGCCCCAGCATTTT. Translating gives CASSSYLTGQGNQPQHF. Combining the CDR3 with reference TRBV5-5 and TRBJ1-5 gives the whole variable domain DAGVTQSPTHLIKTRGQQVTLRCSPISGHKSVSWYQQVLGQGPQFIFQYYEKEERGRGNFPDRFSARQFPNYSSELNVNALLLGDSALYLCASSSYLTGQGNQPQHFGDGTRLSIL.

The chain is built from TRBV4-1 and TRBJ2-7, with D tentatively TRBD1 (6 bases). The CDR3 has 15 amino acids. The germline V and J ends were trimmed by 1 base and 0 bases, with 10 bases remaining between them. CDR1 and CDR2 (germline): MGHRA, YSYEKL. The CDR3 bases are TGCGCCAGCAGCCAAGGTCAGGGGAGCTCCTACGAGCAGTACGTC. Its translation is CASSQGQGSSYEQYV.

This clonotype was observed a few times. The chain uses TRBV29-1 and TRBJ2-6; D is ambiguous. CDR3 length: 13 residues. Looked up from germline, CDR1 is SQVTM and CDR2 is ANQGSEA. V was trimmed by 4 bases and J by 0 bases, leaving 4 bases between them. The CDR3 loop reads CSVGDSGANVLTF. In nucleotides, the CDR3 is TGCAGCGTTGGGGACTCTGGGGCCAACGTCCTGACTTTC.

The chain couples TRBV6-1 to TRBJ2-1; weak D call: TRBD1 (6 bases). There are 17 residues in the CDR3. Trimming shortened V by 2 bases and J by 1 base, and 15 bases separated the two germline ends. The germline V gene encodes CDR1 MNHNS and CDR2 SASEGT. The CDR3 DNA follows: TGTGCCAGCAGTGAATTTCTTTGGCAGGGGTCCTACAATGAGCAGTTCTTC. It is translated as CASSEFLWQGSYNEQFF.

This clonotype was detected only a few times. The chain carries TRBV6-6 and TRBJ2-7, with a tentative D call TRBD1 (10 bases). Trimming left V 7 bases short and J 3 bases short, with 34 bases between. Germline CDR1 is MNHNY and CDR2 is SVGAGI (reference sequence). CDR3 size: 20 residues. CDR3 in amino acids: CASIPSPGQGFASGDYEQYF. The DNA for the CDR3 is TGTGCCAGCATCCCGTCCCCGGGACAGGGGTTCGCTAGCGGGGACTACGAGCAGTACTTC.

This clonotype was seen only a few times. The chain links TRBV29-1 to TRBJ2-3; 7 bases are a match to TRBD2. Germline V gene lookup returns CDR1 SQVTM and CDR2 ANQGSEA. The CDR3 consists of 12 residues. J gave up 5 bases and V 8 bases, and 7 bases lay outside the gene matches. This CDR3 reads CSIAGIGDTQYF. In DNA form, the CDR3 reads TGCAGCATAGCGGGTATCGGAGATACGCAGTATTTT.

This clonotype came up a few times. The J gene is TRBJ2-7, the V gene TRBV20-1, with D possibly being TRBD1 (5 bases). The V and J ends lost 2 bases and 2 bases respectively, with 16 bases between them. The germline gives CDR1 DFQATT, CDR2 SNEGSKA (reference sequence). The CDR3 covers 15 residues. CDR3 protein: CSARQGKNLAYEQYF. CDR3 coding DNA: TGCAGTGCTAGACAGGGTAAGAATTTGGCCTACGAGCAGTACTTC.

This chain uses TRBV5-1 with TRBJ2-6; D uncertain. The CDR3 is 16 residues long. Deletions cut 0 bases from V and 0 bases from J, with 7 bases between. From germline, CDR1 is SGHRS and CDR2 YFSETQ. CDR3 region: CASSLVVTSGANVLTF. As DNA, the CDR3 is TGCGCCAGCAGCTTGGTCGTAACCTCTGGGGCCAACGTCCTGACTTTC.

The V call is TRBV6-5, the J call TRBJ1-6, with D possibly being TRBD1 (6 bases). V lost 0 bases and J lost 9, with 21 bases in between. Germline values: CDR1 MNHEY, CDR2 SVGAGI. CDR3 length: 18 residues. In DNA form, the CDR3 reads TGTGCCAGCAGTTACTCGCGAGCGGGGGGCGAAAAGAGTTCACCCCTCCACTTT. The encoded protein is CASSYSRAGGEKSSPLHF.

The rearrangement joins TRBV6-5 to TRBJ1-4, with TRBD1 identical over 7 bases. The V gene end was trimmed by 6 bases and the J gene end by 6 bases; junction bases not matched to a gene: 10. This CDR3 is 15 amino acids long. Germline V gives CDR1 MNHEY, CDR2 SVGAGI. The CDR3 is CASSPVRDRDEKLFF. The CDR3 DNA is TGTGCCAGCAGCCCAGTGAGGGACAGAGATGAAAAACTGTTTTTT.

The CDR3 region has the DNA TGCGCCAGCAGCTTGGTTAGGCAGGGAAGGTCAGATACGCAGTATTTT. Residues: CASSLVRQGRSDTQYF. The genes are TRBV5-1 and TRBJ2-3, with D tentatively TRBD1 (5 bases). Germline loops: CDR1 SGHRS, CDR2 YFSETQ. The CDR3 spans 16 residues. Trimming took off 0 bases at V and 4 bases at J, with 15 bases between the two ends.

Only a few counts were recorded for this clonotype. The CDR3 sequence is CSVEADRVGNEQYF. CDR3 DNA sequence: TGCAGCGTTGAAGCGGACAGGGTTGGTAACGAGCAGTACTTC. This rearrangement joins TRBV29-1 to TRBJ2-7, with 8 bases aligning to TRBD1. Per the germline V gene, CDR1 is SQVTM and CDR2 is ANQGSEA. Trimming at V came to 1 base and at J to 5 bases, leaving 7 bases not matched to a gene. CDR3 length: 14 residues.